Sequencing of this T cell receptor beta chain was carried out in a study of shared clonotypes between healthy human individuals. The CD4+ fraction was divided into a CD45RA+ naive subset and a CD45RA-negative memory subset. This clone came up a few times. What it binds is unknown. The authors' processing: ImmunoSEQ output lacked quality scores and full-length reads, limiting matched filtering. The data were produced by immunoSEQ multiplex PCR, yet TCRdb's version contains in-frame clones alone and is incomplete. The V and J calls and clone size are taken from that table; D and trimming were inferred from the DNA. The sample contains under 1,100,000 clones, about 77% of which appear only once. CDR3 length equals 15 residues. The germline V gene has CDR1 MNHNS and CDR2 SASEGT. J gave up 0 bases and V 6 bases, and 4 bases lay outside the gene matches. General study results and limits: The sharing of 5% to 5.5% of naive CD4 clonotypes was seen across a handful of donors.

This TCR was sampled from a man aged 18 to 29 in good health. The chain is built from TRBV6-1 and TRBJ2-7; TRBD2 matches 11 bases. Sequenced input: memory CD4+ T cells sorted from blood. Specified subset: CD45RA-negative fraction. The CDR3 region is CASRGGLADSYEQYF. The DNA for the CDR3 is TGTGCCAGCAGGGGGGGACTAGCGGACTCCTACGAGCAGTACTTC.